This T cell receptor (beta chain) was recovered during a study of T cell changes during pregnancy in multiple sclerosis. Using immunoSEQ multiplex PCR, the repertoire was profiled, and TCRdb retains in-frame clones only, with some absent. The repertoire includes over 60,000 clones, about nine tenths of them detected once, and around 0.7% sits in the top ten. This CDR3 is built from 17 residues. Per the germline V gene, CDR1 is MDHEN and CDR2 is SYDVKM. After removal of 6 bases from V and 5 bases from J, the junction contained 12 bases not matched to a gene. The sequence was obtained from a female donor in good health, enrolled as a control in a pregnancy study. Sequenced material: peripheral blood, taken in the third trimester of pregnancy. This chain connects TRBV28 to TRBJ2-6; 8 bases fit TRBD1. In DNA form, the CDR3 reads TGTGCCAGCAGCCCCGGGACAGGAGCCTCCTGGGCCAACGTCCTGACTTTC. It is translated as CASSPGTGASWANVLTF.